The source of this T cell receptor beta chain is a study of radiotherapy plus CTLA-4 blockade in lung cancer. On the study more broadly: Among patients, 15% to 20% showed objective responses, and 30% to 40% had disease control.

Whole-study results and caveats: How blood T cell clones changed early, along with interferon-beta, reportedly forecast response best. In blood, tumor-derived TCR clones expanded after radiotherapy plus ipilimumab.

CTLA-4 blockade with ipilimumab, together with focal radiation, was given to patients with chemo-refractory metastatic non-small-cell lung cancer. Points on this clone: The antigen remains unidentified.

The V segment lost 4 bases and the J segment 4 bases; nucleotides outside the gene matches: 7. CDR3 length: 14 residues. The germline V gene has CDR1 SGDLS and CDR2 YYNGEE. Only in-frame clones appear in the TCRdb table, and some are missing; sequencing was by immunoSEQ multiplex PCR. The sample includes 50,000 to 65,000 clones, roughly three quarters of them seen just once. This receptor was taken from a human donor with non-small cell lung cancer who had a complete response to radiotherapy plus ipilimumab. The chain is built from TRBV9 and TRBJ1-2; 7 nucleotides match TRBD1. The sample was peripheral blood, taken from a patient treated with radiotherapy plus ipilimumab. This CDR3 is CASSPRQGSYGYTF. In DNA, the CDR3 is TGTGCCAGCAGCCCCAGACAGGGTTCCTATGGCTACACCTTC.